Each of the 32 T cell receptor beta chains below was sequenced from the same sample in a study of STAT5B mutations in CD4+ large granular lymphocyte leukemia. Profiling relied on immunoSEQ multiplex PCR, and the TCRdb table lists in-frame clones only, not all of them. This sample has 30,000 to 35,000 clones, with approximately 67% found just once. The sequencing sample was made of CD4+ T cells from blood buffy coats. These receptors were taken from a human donor in good health.

This clone qualifies as medium-sized. V and J are TRBV19 and TRBJ2-3; D remains unclear. Trimming shortened V by 5 bases and J by 4 bases, and 16 bases separated the two germline ends. Germline V gene data show CDR1 as LNHDA and CDR2 as SQIVND (reference sequence). The CDR3 is made up of 15 amino acids. CDR3 amino acids: CASSFSSVLPDTQYF. DNA of the CDR3: TGTGCCAGTAGTTTTTCGAGTGTCCTCCCAGATACGCAGTATTTT.

This sequence joins TRBV7-2 and TRBJ2-1, with D unresolved. Trimming took off 3 bases at V and 5 bases at J, with 14 bases between the two ends. The CDR3 sequence is 15 residues long. Germline V gene sequence: CDR1 SGHTA, CDR2 FQGNSA. The CDR3 loop is CASSLGYGPHNEQFF. CDR3 bases: TGTGCCAGCAGCTTGGGTTATGGGCCCCACAATGAGCAGTTCTTC.

The chain has TRBV5-4 and TRBJ2-7; TRBD2 aligns across 10 bases. Germline V CDR1 and CDR2: SGHNT, YYREEE (reference sequence). The CDR3 contains 15 residues. The ends lost 4 bases at V and 3 bases at J; junction bases unmatched: 7. This CDR3 is CASSHASGGNYEQYF. Written as DNA, the CDR3 is TGTGCCAGCAGCCACGCTAGCGGGGGCAACTACGAGCAGTACTTC.

The V gene is TRBV6-1, the J gene TRBJ1-2; a possible D gene is TRBD1 (5 bases). Per the germline V gene, CDR1 is MNHNS and CDR2 is SASEGT. Trimming left V 0 bases short and J 0 bases short, with 8 bases between. The CDR3 has 15 residues. The CDR3: CASSEAPQANYGYTF. In nucleotides, the CDR3 is TGTGCCAGCAGTGAAGCGCCACAGGCTAACTATGGCTACACCTTC.

The J gene is TRBJ2-1, the V gene TRBV11-3; maybe TRBD1 (5 bases). Germline V lookup: CDR1 SGHNT, CDR2 YENEEA. The length of the CDR3 is 12 residues. The ends were cut back, 2 bases at V and 8 bases at J, with 7 bases in the middle. DNA for the CDR3: TGTGCCAGCAGCTTAAAGGGGTATGAGCAGTTCTTC. It yields the protein CASSLKGYEQFF.

This clone was seen only a few times. The V gene is TRBV5-1, the J gene TRBJ1-1, with D perhaps TRBD1 (6 bases). V lost 6 bases, J lost 1 base, and 13 bases lay in between. The CDR3 consists of 14 residues. CDR1 and CDR2 (germline): SGHRS, YFSETQ. The CDR3 loop is CASNDLQGNTEAFF. The CDR3 DNA reads TGCGCCAGCAACGATTTACAGGGGAACACTGAAGCTTTCTTT.

This chain uses TRBV7-9 with TRBJ2-7; 9 bases align to TRBD1. Trimming removed 5 bases from V and 9 bases from J; junction bases left unmatched: 17. The CDR3 totals 16 residues. Per the germline V gene, CDR1 is SEHNR and CDR2 is FQNEAQ (reference sequence). In nucleotides, the CDR3 is TGTGCCAGCAGCCTTCCGGGGACAGGGAACCTACTGGTGCAGTACTTC. Translating gives CASSLPGTGNLLVQYF.

This clone was counted a few times. V gene TRBV14 combines with J gene TRBJ2-7; D possibly corresponds to TRBD2 (5 bases). Germline CDR1 reads SGHDN; CDR2 reads FVKESK. The V gene lost 1 base and the J gene lost 0 bases, with 13 bases spanning the gap. The length of the CDR3 is 16 residues. The CDR3 coding sequence is TGTGCCAGCAGCCAAGCTATCGAGCGGTACTCCTACGAGCAGTACTTC. Encoded protein: CASSQAIERYSYEQYF.

The genes are TRBV5-1 and TRBJ2-1, with 13 bases lining up with TRBD2. The CDR3 loop spans 16 amino acids. The trim removed 0 bases at V and 9 bases at J, leaving 6 bases unmatched. Germline loops: CDR1 SGHRS, CDR2 YFSETQ. In DNA form, the CDR3 reads TGCGCCAGCAGCTTGGGACTAGCGGGGGGCCGGGCTGAGCAGTTCTTC. Amino acid sequence: CASSLGLAGGRAEQFF.

The V call is TRBV2, the J call TRBJ2-2; weak D call: TRBD1 (6 bases). Per germline, CDR1 SNHLY and CDR2 FYNNEI. V was shortened by 5 bases and J by 5 bases, with 18 bases between the two germline ends. The CDR3 length is 16 residues. CDR3 sequence (DNA): TGTGCCAGCAGTCGCCTAACAGGGATTGCGACCGGGGAGCTGTTTTTT. This gives the protein CASSRLTGIATGELFF.

The CDR3 loop is CASSQGQGGFGEQFF. For the CDR3, the DNA is TGCGCCAGCAGCCAAGGACAGGGAGGGTTTGGAGAGCAGTTCTTC. This chain joins TRBV4-3 and TRBJ2-1; D is possibly TRBD1 or TRBD2 (7 bases each). The CDR3 has 15 residues. Per the germline V gene, CDR1 is LGHNA and CDR2 is YSLEER. The V and J ends lost 1 base and 10 bases respectively, with 17 bases between them.

The V and J genes are TRBV2 and TRBJ2-3; D is unclear. Trimming removed 6 bases at V and 4 bases at J, with 14 bases between. Germline V gene sequence: CDR1 SNHLY, CDR2 FYNNEI. The CDR3 contains 14 residues. CDR3 amino acids: CASSSSTRADTQYF. The DNA of the CDR3 is TGTGCCAGCAGCAGTTCAACTCGGGCAGATACGCAGTATTTT.

This clone appeared a single time. The gene calls are TRBV2 and TRBJ2-1; 11 bases fit TRBD1. Germline V gene data show CDR1 as SNHLY and CDR2 as FYNNEI. Trimming cost V 4 bases and J 3 bases; bases outside gene matches: 2. CDR3 length equals 15 residues. CDR3 DNA: TGTGCCAGCAGTGCGGGACAGGGGGGCTACAATGAGCAGTTCTTC. This encodes CASSAGQGGYNEQFF.

CDR3 nucleotide sequence: TGCGCCAGCAGCCAAGGTGGTTTCACCCCCGGGCCCCAGCCCCAGCATTTT. Translated, it gives CASSQGGFTPGPQPQHF. The V and J genes are TRBV4-1 and TRBJ1-5; D is uncertain. V was clipped by 1 base and J by 7 bases, with 20 bases between them. The germline V gene encodes CDR1 MGHRA and CDR2 YSYEKL. This CDR3 spans 17 amino acids.

This chain joins TRBV27 and TRBJ1-2; a possible D gene is TRBD1 (6 bases). CDR1 and CDR2 from the germline V gene are MNHEY and SMNVEV (reference sequence). The CDR3 has 17 amino acids. Trimming pared 6 bases from V and 4 bases from J, leaving 24 bases between. For the CDR3, the DNA is TGTGCCAGCAGGCCTGCAACCGGCGGGGGAGGGGGCTATGGCTACACCTTC. Translating it yields CASRPATGGGGGYGYTF.

This chain uses TRBV11-2 with TRBJ1-3; the D is unclear. CDR3 length equals 16 residues. Germline assignment: CDR1 SGHAT and CDR2 FQNNGV. V gave up 0 bases and J gave up 1 base, with 10 bases separating them. The CDR3 DNA sequence: TGTGCCAGCAGCTTAGATCGCACGGGTTCTGGAAACACCATATATTTT. Encoded protein: CASSLDRTGSGNTIYF.

The J gene is TRBJ2-3, the V gene TRBV5-1; D not certain. This CDR3 contains 15 residues. The ends were cut back, 3 bases at V and 3 bases at J, with 14 bases in the middle. Germline values: CDR1 SGHRS, CDR2 YFSETQ. Here the CDR3 reads CASSSDGHPTDTQYF. The CDR3 DNA reads TGCGCCAGCAGCTCCGATGGCCACCCGACAGATACGCAGTATTTT. Full variable domain (missing parts from reference TRBV5-1 and TRBJ2-3): KAGVTQTPRYLIKTRGQQVTLSCSPISGHRSVSWYQQTPGQGLQFLFEYFSETQRNKGNFPGRFSGRQFSNSRSEMNVSTLELGDSALYLCASSSDGHPTDTQYFGPGTRLTVL.

The chain carries TRBV5-8 and TRBJ1-6; no definite D call. The CDR3 length is 14 residues. Trimming pared 4 bases from V and 8 bases from J, leaving 13 bases between. From germline, CDR1 is SGHTS and CDR2 YDEGEE. CDR3 protein: CASSPRDFDSPLHF. CDR3 coding DNA: TGTGCCAGCAGCCCACGGGATTTCGATTCACCCCTCCACTTT. Filled out from reference TRBV5-8 and TRBJ1-6, the complete variable domain reads EAGVTQSPTHLIKTRGQQATLRCSPISGHTSVYWYQQALGLGLQFLLWYDEGEERNRGNFPPRFSGRQFPNYSSELNVNALELEDSALYLCASSPRDFDSPLHFGNGTRLTVT.

The rearrangement links TRBV19 to TRBJ1-2; D might be TRBD1 (5 bases). The CDR3 spans 14 residues. Germline values: CDR1 LNHDA, CDR2 SQIVND (reference sequence). V shed 6 bases and J shed 6 bases, with 17 bases lying between them. The CDR3 bases are TGTGCCAGTAGAGTCCGGGGACTAGGGCATGGCTACACCTTC. It translates to CASRVRGLGHGYTF.

This clone occurred once. The chain uses TRBV9 and TRBJ2-2, with D tentatively TRBD1 (6 bases). The CDR3 is 16 amino acids. The germline V and J ends were trimmed by 4 bases and 1 base, with 14 bases remaining between them. In germline, CDR1 is SGDLS, CDR2 YYNGEE. The DNA for the CDR3 is TGTGCCAGCAGCTCCCCTAAGGGGGTGAACACCGGGGAGCTGTTTTTT. This codes for CASSSPKGVNTGELFF.

The rearrangement links TRBV5-6 to TRBJ2-2, with 7 bases fitting TRBD2. In germline, CDR1 is SGHDT, CDR2 YYEEEE. With V trimmed by 3 bases and J by 1 base, 6 bases remained unmatched. CDR3 length equals 16 residues. The CDR3 DNA follows: TGTGCCAGCAGCTCCGAAAGGGAGGGGAACACCGGGGAGCTGTTTTTT. It yields the protein CASSSEREGNTGELFF.

This clone occurred a few times. The V and J genes are TRBV5-6 and TRBJ2-2, with a tentative D call TRBD2 (6 bases). The germline V and J ends were trimmed by 1 base and 3 bases, with 16 bases remaining between them. This CDR3 comprises 17 residues. Per germline, CDR1 SGHDT and CDR2 YYEEEE. CDR3 protein: CASSLLRGIDDTGELFF. The CDR3 DNA reads as TGTGCCAGCAGCTTGCTTCGGGGGATCGACGACACCGGGGAGCTGTTTTTT.

In this sample, this clone turned up a few times. The gene calls are TRBV9 and TRBJ1-1; no clear D. Trimming shortened V by 0 bases and J by 5 bases, and 11 bases separated the two germline ends. Germline values: CDR1 SGDLS, CDR2 YYNGEE. The CDR3 spans 14 residues. The CDR3 region has the DNA TGTGCCAGCAGCGTAGATAGGGTTGGGACTGAAGCTTTCTTT. Its translation: CASSVDRVGTEAFF.

The chain uses TRBV18 and TRBJ1-1, with 7 bases fitting TRBD1. The CDR3 loop spans 14 amino acids. Germline values: CDR1 KGHSH, CDR2 LQKENI. V lost 5 bases to trimming and J lost 0 bases; unmatched junction nucleotides: 3. Here the CDR3 reads CASSVDRMNTEAFF. CDR3 sequence (DNA): TGTGCCAGCTCAGTGGACAGGATGAACACTGAAGCTTTCTTT.

The rearrangement links TRBV6-6 to TRBJ2-3, with 9 bases fitting TRBD1. Germline lookup yields CDR1 MNHNY and CDR2 SVGAGI (reference sequence). Germline trimming cut 5 bases from V and 3 bases from J; bases unmatched to any gene: 6. The CDR3 has 15 residues. CDR3 protein: CASSLSGTGTDTQYF. The DNA for the CDR3 is TGTGCCAGCAGTCTCTCCGGGACAGGGACAGATACGCAGTATTTT.

A single count supports this clone. The rearrangement links TRBV6-1 to TRBJ2-2; tentative D call: TRBD2 (5 bases). V was cut by 4 bases and J by 6 bases, with 15 bases left in between. Germline CDR1 is MNHNS and CDR2 is SASEGT. The length of the CDR3 is 15 residues. As DNA, the CDR3 is TGTGCCAGCAGTGCGTCCGGGGTTTGGGCCGGGGAGCTGTTTTTT. It yields the protein CASSASGVWAGELFF.

This clone was detected only a few times. This chain links TRBV5-6 with TRBJ1-2; a weak D match, TRBD1 (5 bases). Per germline, CDR1 SGHDT and CDR2 YYEEEE. CDR3 length: 13 residues. Trimming cost V 4 bases and J 8 bases, with 15 bases left between them. CDR3 protein: CASSLQGIGGYTF. The CDR3 DNA sequence: TGTGCCAGCAGCCTCCAGGGAATTGGCGGCTACACCTTC.

The CDR3, as DNA: TGTGCCAGCAGCCAAGAGTGGCGGGGGGCCTTTAATGAGCAGTTCTTC. This sequence encodes CASSQEWRGAFNEQFF. The chain joins TRBV4-2 to TRBJ2-1; 8 bases agree with TRBD2. Germline V gene sequence: CDR1 LGHNA, CDR2 YNFKEQ. V shed 0 bases and J 7 bases; nucleotides not matched to a gene: 8. This CDR3 has 16 amino acids.

This chain joins TRBV11-2 and TRBJ2-1, with D hard to call. The CDR3 is 14 residues long. Trimming pared 1 base from V and 4 bases from J, leaving 8 bases between. Germline V gene data show CDR1 as SGHAT and CDR2 as FQNNGV. Written as DNA, the CDR3 is TGTGCCAGCAGCTTAGGGTGGGCTTACAATGAGCAGTTCTTC. Translation: CASSLGWAYNEQFF.

The V gene is TRBV10-2, the J gene TRBJ2-3, with 12 nucleotides matching TRBD1. CDR1 is WSHSY, CDR2 SAAADI, per germline. With V trimmed by 10 bases and J by 4 bases, 3 bases remained unmatched. This CDR3 has 13 residues. CDR3 region: CATGTGGADTQYF. The DNA of the CDR3 is TGCGCCACCGGGACAGGGGGCGCAGATACGCAGTATTTT.

This chain joins TRBV7-2 and TRBJ2-5, with D possibly being TRBD1 (6 bases). The CDR3 covers 15 residues. V was pared by 1 base and J by 4 bases, with 13 bases between. Germline V CDR1 and CDR2: SGHTA, FQGNSA. CDR3 amino acids: CASSLVGAGRETQYF. Here the CDR3 DNA reads TGTGCCAGCAGCTTAGTGGGGGCCGGTCGAGAGACCCAGTACTTC.

This clone appeared a few times. This rearrangement joins TRBV11-3 to TRBJ1-2, with D perhaps TRBD1 (6 bases). V lost 5 bases, J lost 2 bases, and 9 bases lay in between. The CDR3 has 13 residues. The germline V gene has CDR1 SGHNT and CDR2 YENEEA. CDR3: CASSAQGNYGYTF. The CDR3 DNA follows: TGTGCCAGCAGCGCCCAGGGGAACTATGGCTACACCTTC.